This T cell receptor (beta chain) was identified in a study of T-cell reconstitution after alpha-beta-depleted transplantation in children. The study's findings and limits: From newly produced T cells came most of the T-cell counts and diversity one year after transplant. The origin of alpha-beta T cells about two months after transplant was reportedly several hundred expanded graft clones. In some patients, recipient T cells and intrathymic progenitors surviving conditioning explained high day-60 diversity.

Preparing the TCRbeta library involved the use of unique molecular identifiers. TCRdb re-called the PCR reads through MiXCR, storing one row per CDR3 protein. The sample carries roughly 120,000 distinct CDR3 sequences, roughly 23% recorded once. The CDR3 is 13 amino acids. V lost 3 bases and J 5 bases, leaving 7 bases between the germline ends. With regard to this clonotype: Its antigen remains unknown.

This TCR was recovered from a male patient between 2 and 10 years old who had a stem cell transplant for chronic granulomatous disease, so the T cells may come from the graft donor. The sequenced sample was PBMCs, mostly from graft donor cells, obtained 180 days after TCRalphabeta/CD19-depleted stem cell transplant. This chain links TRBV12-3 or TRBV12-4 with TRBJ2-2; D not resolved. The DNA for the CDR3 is TGTGCCAGCAGTTTTATCTTAACCGGGGAGCTGTTTTTT. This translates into CASSFILTGELFF.